The 22 T cell receptor beta chains below come from one sample, sequenced in a study of shared clonotypes between healthy human individuals. Naive CD8 cells comprised CD45RO-negative, CCR7-positively selected cells, excluding terminally differentiated effector memory CD45RA+ cells. Assay: immunoSEQ multiplex PCR; the TCRdb copy retains only in-frame clones and omits some. The table lists some 2.1 million clones, about 94% of them singletons, with about 1.6% in the top ten. Sequencing used naive CD8+ T cells from PBMCs. These receptors originate from a man younger than 35 in good health. Some clones in this sample may be carry-over from other donors' samples.

The gene calls are TRBV19 and TRBJ1-5; 7 nucleotides align to TRBD1. The germline V gene encodes CDR1 LNHDA and CDR2 SQIVND (reference sequence). This CDR3 comprises 13 residues. Trimming at V came to 6 bases and at J to 5 bases, leaving 4 bases not matched to a gene. CDR3 sequence (DNA): TGTGCCAGTAGCGACAGGGTGGATCAGCCCCAGCATTTT. It translates to CASSDRVDQPQHF.

The gene calls are TRBV7-9 and TRBJ1-2; D is unclear. The V end was cut by 2 bases, the J end by 4 bases, with 11 bases between. CDR3 length: 14 amino acids. CDR1 SEHNR and CDR2 FQNEAQ come from the germline V gene (reference sequence). In DNA form, the CDR3 reads TGTGCCAGCAGCTTACCCCCCCCGGCCTATGGCTACACCTTC. Its protein is CASSLPPPAYGYTF.

The chain couples TRBV6-4 to TRBJ1-2, with 7 bases aligning to TRBD1. The germline V gene has CDR1 MRHNA and CDR2 SNTAGT. After removal of 5 bases from V and 2 bases from J, the junction contained 8 bases not matched to a gene. The CDR3 is 15 amino acids. The CDR3 sequence: CASSILGTANYGYTF. As DNA, the CDR3 is TGTGCCAGCAGTATACTCGGGACAGCCAACTATGGCTACACCTTC.

The chain combines TRBV7-9 with TRBJ2-7; D is tentatively TRBD1 or TRBD2 (5 bases each). V dropped 0 bases and J dropped 0 bases, with 18 bases sitting between them. Germline CDR1 reads SEHNR; CDR2 reads FQNEAQ (reference sequence). CDR3 size: 18 residues. CDR3 region: CASSLARTSEGSSYEQYF. The CDR3 coding sequence is TGTGCCAGCAGCTTAGCGAGGACCTCAGAGGGGAGCTCCTACGAGCAGTACTTC.

The V and J genes are TRBV27 and TRBJ1-5, with D maybe TRBD1 (5 bases). The CDR3 has 15 amino acids. V lost 3 bases and J 2 bases, leaving 11 bases between the germline ends. The germline V gene has CDR1 MNHEY and CDR2 SMNVEV (reference sequence). CDR3: CASSLYQGGNQPQHF. In DNA form, the CDR3 reads TGTGCCAGCAGTTTGTACCAGGGCGGCAATCAGCCCCAGCATTTT.

The rearrangement joins TRBV19 to TRBJ2-7, with TRBD2 as a possible D gene (5 bases). Germline-derived CDR1 and CDR2 are LNHDA and SQIVND (reference sequence). Trimming took 6 bases from V and 2 from J, leaving 14 bases between them. The CDR3 is made up of 14 amino acids. The CDR3 bases are TGTGCCAGTAGCCTTAAAACCGGGACCTACGAGCAGTACTTC. It is translated as CASSLKTGTYEQYF. The complete variable domain, with remaining parts taken from reference TRBV19 and TRBJ2-7, reads DGGITQSPKYLFRKEGQNVTLSCEQNLNHDAMYWYRQDPGQGLRLIYYSQIVNDFQKGDIAEGYSVSREKKESFPLTVTSAQKNPTAFYLCASSLKTGTYEQYFGPGTRLTVT.

This clone was seen a single time. This chain joins TRBV30 and TRBJ2-7; D might be TRBD2 (6 bases). The V gene lost 3 bases and the J gene lost 4 bases, with 16 bases spanning the gap. The CDR3 is 14 amino acids. Germline V lookup: CDR1 GTSNPN, CDR2 SVGIG (reference sequence). CDR3 loop: CAWRGRGSGYEQYF. The CDR3 DNA sequence: TGTGCCTGGAGGGGGCGAGGGAGCGGGTACGAGCAGTACTTC. The full variable domain, rest sourced from reference TRBV30 and TRBJ2-7, is SQTIHQWPATLVQPVGSPLSLECTVEGTSNPNLYWYRQAAGRGLQLLFYSVGIGQISSEVPQNLSASRPQDRQFILSSKKLLLSDSGFYLCAWRGRGSGYEQYFGPGTRLTVT.

The gene calls are TRBV5-6 and TRBJ1-6, with 8 nucleotides matching TRBD1. The CDR3 covers 14 residues. The germline V gene encodes CDR1 SGHDT and CDR2 YYEEEE. With 0 bases clipped from V and 9 bases from J, the junction kept 2 bases outside the gene matches. The CDR3 DNA reads TGTGCCAGCAGCTTGGACAGGGGGGGTTCACCCCTCCACTTT. Translating it yields CASSLDRGGSPLHF.

The chain combines TRBV5-1 with TRBJ1-2; the D gene is possibly TRBD1 (5 bases). V lost 0 bases and J lost 3, with 6 bases in between. Germline-derived CDR1 and CDR2 are SGHRS and YFSETQ. There are 13 residues in the CDR3. This CDR3 reads CASSLVQDYGYTF. CDR3 bases: TGCGCCAGCAGCTTGGTACAGGACTATGGCTACACCTTC.

The chain is built from TRBV18 and TRBJ1-5; tentative D call: TRBD1 (5 bases). The CDR3 runs to 15 residues. Trimming took 1 base from V and 0 from J, leaving 7 bases between them. The germline CDR1 and CDR2 sequences are KGHSH and LQKENI. CDR3 residues: CASSPRGYSNQPQHF. Written as DNA, the CDR3 is TGTGCCAGCTCACCACGGGGGTATAGCAATCAGCCCCAGCATTTT.

This clone was observed a single time. The rearrangement uses TRBV10-2 and TRBJ2-7; no definite D call. Germline assignment: CDR1 WSHSY and CDR2 SAAADI. V lost 2 bases, J lost 3 bases, and 14 bases lay in between. The CDR3 has 15 amino acids. The CDR3 is CASSERMGQGYEQYF. The CDR3 DNA reads TGCGCCAGCAGTGAGAGGATGGGTCAAGGCTACGAGCAGTACTTC.

Remarks on this clone: The sample carries other DNA sequences with the same CDR3. The V call is TRBV27, the J call TRBJ2-7, with D unclear. V was clipped by 2 bases and J by 4 bases, with 12 bases between them. CDR3 length: 14 residues. Germline loops: CDR1 MNHEY, CDR2 SMNVEV (reference sequence). The CDR3 spells CASSLKGPPYEQYF. As DNA, the CDR3 is TGTGCCAGCAGTTTAAAGGGTCCCCCTTACGAGCAGTACTTC.

The J gene is TRBJ1-3, the V gene TRBV9; tentatively, D is TRBD1 (6 bases). The CDR3 is 13 residues long. The V gene lost 5 bases and the J gene lost 0 bases, with 6 bases spanning the gap. Germline values: CDR1 SGDLS, CDR2 YYNGEE. The CDR3 coding sequence is TGTGCCAGCAGGGGGGCCTCTGGAAACACCATATATTTT. Its protein is CASRGASGNTIYF.

The chain carries TRBV7-2 and TRBJ1-3; D gene unclear. This CDR3 has 16 residues. Trimming took off 0 bases at V and 2 bases at J, with 11 bases between the two ends. Germline CDR1 SGHTA, CDR2 FQGNSA. The CDR3 sequence is CASSLARSRPGNTIYF. In nucleotides, the CDR3 is TGTGCCAGCAGCTTAGCGCGATCCCGGCCTGGAAACACCATATATTTT.

This CDR3 is CASSAGLGGSQETQYF. As DNA, the CDR3 is TGCGCCAGCAGCGCAGGACTAGGTGGGAGCCAAGAGACCCAGTACTTC. The chain is built from TRBV4-3 and TRBJ2-5; 7 positions agree with TRBD2. Germline V CDR1 and CDR2: LGHNA, YSLEER. J was trimmed by 1 base and V by 5 bases; bases with no gene match: 10. The CDR3 is 16 residues long.

The rearrangement uses TRBV27 and TRBJ2-1; the match to TRBD2 covers 14 bases. J lost 0 bases, V lost 5 bases, and 9 bases had no gene match. Germline values: CDR1 MNHEY, CDR2 SMNVEV (reference sequence). CDR3 length equals 19 residues. The CDR3 DNA is TGTGCCAGCAGTCACCGACTAGCGGGAGGGGGGAGCTCCTACAATGAGCAGTTCTTC. Amino acid sequence: CASSHRLAGGGSSYNEQFF.

A word on this clone: The identical CDR3 is also encoded by other nucleotide sequences in the sample. The gene calls are TRBV4-2 and TRBJ2-2; TRBD2 is a possible D gene (6 bases). CDR3 size: 12 residues. V was shortened by 4 bases and J by 7 bases, with 7 bases between the two germline ends. The germline V gene has CDR1 LGHNA and CDR2 YNFKEQ. CDR3 residues: CASSLRGGELFF. The DNA for the CDR3 is TGTGCCAGCAGCCTGCGGGGCGGGGAGCTGTTTTTT.

The chain carries TRBV29-1 and TRBJ1-1; D uncertain. Between the trimmed V and J ends, which lost 6 bases and 5 bases, there was a span of 10 bases. Germline CDR1 and CDR2: SQVTM and ANQGSEA. This CDR3 region has 11 residues. The CDR3 DNA is TGCAGCGTGACTCTTCCAACTGAAGCTTTCTTT. The encoded protein is CSVTLPTEAFF.

The genes are TRBV30 and TRBJ2-5, with TRBD1 as a possible D gene (6 bases). CDR3 length: 12 amino acids. The germline gives CDR1 GTSNPN, CDR2 SVGIG (reference sequence). V lost 2 bases and J lost 11, with 15 bases in between. The CDR3, as DNA: TGTGCCTGGAGTTATACAGGGCGAGAGCAGTACTTC. This encodes CAWSYTGREQYF.

V usage is TRBV15 and J usage is TRBJ1-4; 9 bases map to TRBD1. V was clipped by 2 bases and J by 3 bases; unmatched bases: 10. Per the germline V gene, CDR1 is LNHNV and CDR2 is YYDKDF (reference sequence). This CDR3 has 18 amino acids. The CDR3 DNA reads TGTGCCACCAGCAGAACTAACAGGGGGCGCTTGGCTAATGAAAAACTGTTTTTT. Protein: CATSRTNRGRLANEKLFF.

This clone was observed a single time. V and J are TRBV7-6 and TRBJ1-6, with D possibly TRBD1 on 5 matching bases. The germline V gene has CDR1 SGHVS and CDR2 FNYEAQ. The CDR3 extends over 15 amino acids. Trimming cost V 5 bases and J 9 bases, with 17 bases left between them. The chain's CDR3 is CASSPIQGFGSPLHF. DNA of the CDR3: TGTGCCAGCAGCCCGATCCAGGGTTTCGGTTCACCCCTCCACTTT.

This clone was seen just once. V gene TRBV19 combines with J gene TRBJ1-1, with D perhaps matching TRBD1 (6 bases). V shed 1 base and J shed 8 bases, with 20 bases lying between them. From germline, CDR1 is LNHDA and CDR2 SQIVND (reference sequence). This CDR3 comprises 16 residues. The CDR3 DNA reads TGTGCCAGTAGTATAGCTGTCCGGGACACCCCACAAGAAGCTTTCTTT. This gives the protein CASSIAVRDTPQEAFF.